This section outlines one T cell receptor (beta chain) sequence together with its context. This entry comes from a study of T cell responses to AZD1222 COVID-19 vaccine. V trimming: 5 bases; J trimming: 7 bases; junction bases outside the gene matches: 11. From germline, CDR1 is SEHNR and CDR2 FQNEAQ (reference sequence). The CDR3 is 15 amino acids. Libraries were prepared by immunoSEQ multiplex PCR; TCRdb keeps only in-frame clonotypes and omits some of them. Here the sample spans 120,000 to 150,000 clones, 91% being singletons. The TCR sequence derives from an adult in good health. The starting material was peripheral blood, obtained on day 0 of AZD1222 vaccination. The chain has TRBV7-9 and TRBJ1-5, with 7 bases matching TRBD1. CDR3 nucleotides: TGTGCCAGCAGCCCTAAGGGAGGGGGCGAACAGCCCCAGCATTTT. It is translated as CASSPKGGGEQPQHF. The variable domain in full, with the rest retrieved from reference TRBV7-9 and TRBJ1-5, is DTGVSQNPRHKITKRGQNVTFRCDPISEHNRLYWYRQTLGQGPEFLTYFQNEAQLEKSRLLSDRFSAERPKGSFSTLEIQRTEQGDSAMYLCASSPKGGGEQPQHFGDGTRLSIL.